One sample yielded the 31 T cell receptor beta chains listed below, sequenced in a study of blood T cell repertoires in COVID-19. Assay used: immunoSEQ multiplex PCR; TCRdb lists only in-frame clones, some missing. The table lists fewer than 350,000 clones, roughly 90% of them singletons, with roughly 12% in the top ten. The sample comprised peripheral blood. These receptors were taken from a woman aged 25 to 39 with COVID-19, enrolled during active disease.

The V gene is TRBV4-1, the J gene TRBJ1-6; D perhaps matches TRBD1 (6 bases). Germline V gene data show CDR1 as MGHRA and CDR2 as YSYEKL. V lost 1 base to trimming and J lost 9 bases, with 19 bases between them. The CDR3 is 17 amino acids. In nucleotides, the CDR3 is TGCGCCAGCAGCCAAGGGCCAGGGGTTTCTTCGTCTTCACCCCTCCACTTT. Amino acid sequence: CASSQGPGVSSSSPLHF.

This clone has only one observation. The rearrangement links TRBV15 to TRBJ2-7; 7 nucleotides agree with TRBD2. Per the germline V gene, CDR1 is LNHNV and CDR2 is YYDKDF (reference sequence). Trimming took 4 bases from V and 1 from J; bases not matched to a gene: 4. The CDR3 totals 14 residues. In DNA, the CDR3 is TGTGCCACCAGCAAACCGGGGGGTTCCTACGAGCAGTACTTC. Translation: CATSKPGGSYEQYF.

This clone has only a few counts. This chain links TRBV5-4 with TRBJ2-7; 7 nucleotides align to TRBD2. This CDR3 has 15 amino acids. From germline, CDR1 is SGHNT and CDR2 YYREEE (reference sequence). After removal of 1 base from V and 2 bases from J, the junction contained 6 bases not matched to a gene. For the CDR3, the DNA is TGTGCCAGCAGCTTGAGGTCGGGGGGAACCTACGAGCAGTACTTC. Protein product: CASSLRSGGTYEQYF.

The J gene is TRBJ2-4, the V gene TRBV5-1, with TRBD1 as a possible D gene (6 bases). Germline-derived CDR1 and CDR2 are SGHRS and YFSETQ. V lost 6 bases and J lost 6, with 19 bases in between. CDR3 length: 15 amino acids. The CDR3 region is CASTPPEGGRNIQYF. As DNA, the CDR3 is TGCGCCAGCACCCCGCCAGAAGGGGGTAGAAACATTCAGTACTTC.

CDR3 DNA sequence: TGTGCCAGCAGCTTCAGGGATCGCTTGGATCCGGAGCAGTACTTC. Translation gives CASSFRDRLDPEQYF. This chain joins TRBV7-2 and TRBJ2-7, with a weak D call TRBD1 (5 bases). Germline V gene data show CDR1 as SGHTA and CDR2 as FQGNSA. Trimming cost V 3 bases and J 7 bases, with 19 bases left between them. The CDR3 has 15 amino acids. The full variable domain, rest sourced from reference TRBV7-2 and TRBJ2-7, is GAGVSQSPSNKVTEKGKDVELRCDPISGHTALYWYRQSLGQGLEFLIYFQGNSAPDKSGLPSDRFSAERTGGSVSTLTIQRTQQEDSAVYLCASSFRDRLDPEQYFGPGTRLTVT.

The V and J genes are TRBV27 and TRBJ1-6; 7 bases are shared with TRBD1. Germline V gene sequence: CDR1 MNHEY, CDR2 SMNVEV (reference sequence). The ends lost 6 bases at V and 3 bases at J; junction bases unmatched: 8. This CDR3 comprises 16 residues. The CDR3 is CASSGMGQFYNSPLHF. CDR3 nucleotide sequence: TGTGCCAGCAGCGGGATGGGACAGTTCTATAATTCACCCCTCCACTTT.

In its sample, this clone was seen once. V usage is TRBV6-1 and J usage is TRBJ1-5; D is unresolved. The V gene lost 4 bases and the J gene lost 0 bases, with 13 bases spanning the gap. The CDR3 sequence is 16 residues long. Germline V gene lookup returns CDR1 MNHNS and CDR2 SASEGT. This chain's CDR3 is CASSAERAASNQPQHF. The CDR3 bases are TGTGCCAGCAGTGCCGAGAGAGCGGCTAGCAATCAGCCCCAGCATTTT.

This chain joins TRBV2 and TRBJ1-1; 8 bases match TRBD1. This CDR3 has 15 amino acids. CDR1 and CDR2 (germline): SNHLY, FYNNEI. Trimming at V came to 1 base and at J to 5 bases, leaving 6 bases not matched to a gene. The CDR3 protein is CASSEGGTGGTEAFF. The CDR3 bases are TGTGCCAGCAGTGAAGGGGGGACAGGTGGGACTGAAGCTTTCTTT.

The V call is TRBV18, the J call TRBJ1-1, with D tentatively TRBD1 (5 bases). The CDR3 sequence is 15 residues long. The germline gives CDR1 KGHSH, CDR2 LQKENI. V shed 0 bases and J shed 5 bases, with 13 bases lying between them. CDR3 region: CASSPPLGGETEAFF. Written as DNA, the CDR3 is TGTGCCAGCTCACCACCGCTGGGGGGGGAGACTGAAGCTTTCTTT. Complete variable domain (other parts from reference TRBV18 and TRBJ1-1): NAGVMQNPRHLVRRRGQEARLRCSPMKGHSHVYWYRQLPEEGLKFMVYLQKENIIDESGMPKERFSAEFPKEGPSILRIQQVVRGDSAAYFCASSPPLGGETEAFFGQGTRLTVV.

CDR3 residues: CASSPKGETQYF. The CDR3 nucleotides read TGTGCCAGCTCACCGAAGGGGGAGACCCAGTACTTC. The V gene is TRBV18, the J gene TRBJ2-5; D may be TRBD1 (5 bases). The V end lost 3 bases, the J end lost 5 bases, and 7 bases lay between the germline ends. The germline CDR1 and CDR2 sequences are KGHSH and LQKENI. This CDR3 has 12 residues.

The chain is built from TRBV7-2 and TRBJ1-1; D unresolved. The V end was cut by 5 bases, the J end by 5 bases, with 18 bases between. This CDR3 spans 15 amino acids. Germline CDR1 and CDR2: SGHTA and FQGNSA. The CDR3 is CASSPLGGVWTEAFF. The CDR3 DNA reads as TGTGCCAGCAGCCCTCTCGGCGGGGTGTGGACTGAAGCTTTCTTT.

The chain combines TRBV6-5 with TRBJ2-7; 9 nucleotides match TRBD1. The CDR3 consists of 15 residues. CDR1 is MNHEY, CDR2 SVGAGI, per germline. V shed 8 bases and J 0 bases; nucleotides not matched to a gene: 8. As DNA, the CDR3 is TGTGCCAGCTGCTTACAGGGGGCTCTCTCCTACGAGCAGTACTTC. It translates to CASCLQGALSYEQYF.

V gene TRBV5-6 combines with J gene TRBJ1-4; 10 bases match TRBD1. CDR1 and CDR2 (germline): SGHDT, YYEEEE. The length of the CDR3 is 16 residues. The junction had 11 bases not matched to a gene; V was cut back by 5 bases and J by 7 bases. The CDR3 region is CASSYFDGDRGEKLFF. In DNA, the CDR3 is TGTGCCAGCAGTTACTTTGATGGGGACAGGGGTGAAAAACTGTTTTTT.

This rearrangement joins TRBV6-5 to TRBJ1-1, with a weak D call TRBD1 (5 bases). Germline V gene lookup returns CDR1 MNHEY and CDR2 SVGAGI. Trimming took off 6 bases at V and 3 bases at J, with 17 bases between the two ends. This CDR3 spans 15 amino acids. The DNA for the CDR3 is TGTGCCAGCAGCGCCCTGGGGCACGGGTACACTGAAGCTTTCTTT. As protein: CASSALGHGYTEAFF.

In this sample, this clone turned up a few times. The chain uses TRBV5-1 and TRBJ2-1; 9 nucleotides agree with TRBD1. CDR1 is SGHRS and CDR2 is YFSETQ in the germline V gene. The CDR3 extends over 15 amino acids. The junction had 12 bases not matched to a gene; V was cut back by 7 bases and J by 7 bases. CDR3 in amino acids: CASPLGTGYVNEQFF. CDR3 bases: TGCGCCAGCCCTCTTGGGACAGGGTACGTGAATGAGCAGTTCTTC.

The chain combines TRBV7-2 with TRBJ2-7, with D possibly matching TRBD1 (5 bases). The V gene lost 2 bases and the J gene lost 3 bases, with 14 bases spanning the gap. Germline V gives CDR1 SGHTA, CDR2 FQGNSA. This CDR3 has 15 residues. The CDR3, as DNA: TGTGCCAGCAGCTTATTTTACGCAGGGCGCTACGAGCAGTACTTC. Protein product: CASSLFYAGRYEQYF.

This clone was recorded once. V gene TRBV6-5 combines with J gene TRBJ2-7, with a possible D match to TRBD1 (5 bases). V shed 2 bases and J shed 3 bases, with 14 bases lying between them. CDR1 and CDR2 from the germline V gene are MNHEY and SVGAGI. The CDR3 spans 15 residues. CDR3 region: CASSYGPGSGYEQYF. The CDR3 DNA follows: TGTGCCAGCAGTTACGGGCCAGGGTCGGGCTACGAGCAGTACTTC.

The table lists this clone with a count of one. The chain employs TRBV15 and TRBJ1-1; 8 bases line up with TRBD1. Per the germline V gene, CDR1 is LNHNV and CDR2 is YYDKDF (reference sequence). V dropped 6 bases and J dropped 0; count of bases not matched to a gene: 9. The CDR3 length is 16 residues. CDR3 DNA: TGTGCCACCAGAGCCGGGACAGGAGGAATGAACACTGAAGCTTTCTTT. Translated, it gives CATRAGTGGMNTEAFF.

The chain has TRBV19 and TRBJ1-1; TRBD1 is a possible D gene (5 bases). Germline assignment: CDR1 LNHDA and CDR2 SQIVND (reference sequence). The CDR3 sequence is 16 residues long. V was pared by 4 bases and J by 1 base, with 16 bases between. The CDR3 protein is CASSRGGVRENTEAFF. CDR3 DNA: TGTGCCAGTAGTAGGGGTGGAGTCAGGGAGAACACTGAAGCTTTCTTT.

CDR3 nucleotides: TGTGCCAGCAGCTCCGGGACAGGGGGCGACGAGCAGTACTTC. Encoded protein: CASSSGTGGDEQYF. The V and J genes are TRBV13 and TRBJ2-7; 12 nucleotides line up with TRBD1. V gave up 4 bases and J gave up 5 bases; unmatched junction bases: 3. Per germline, CDR1 PRHDT and CDR2 FYEKMQ (reference sequence). This CDR3 comprises 14 residues.

The CDR3: CASSPPGQGAYEQYF. The CDR3 nucleotides are TGTGCCAGCTCACCTCCGGGACAGGGGGCCTACGAGCAGTACTTC. V is TRBV18 and J is TRBJ2-7; 11 nucleotides align to TRBD1. Per the germline V gene, CDR1 is KGHSH and CDR2 is LQKENI. The ends lost 3 bases at V and 2 bases at J; junction bases unmatched: 3. The CDR3 is 15 amino acids.

This clone was recorded only once. The chain couples TRBV27 to TRBJ2-1, with D tentatively TRBD1 (5 bases). This CDR3 contains 11 residues. V lost 6 bases to trimming and J lost 6 bases, with 6 bases between them. Per germline, CDR1 MNHEY and CDR2 SMNVEV (reference sequence). The CDR3 DNA sequence: TGTGCCAGCAGAGGGGTCAATGAGCAGTTCTTC. The encoded protein is CASRGVNEQFF.

V and J are TRBV5-8 and TRBJ2-5; 10 positions match TRBD1. V lost 5 bases to trimming and J lost 5 bases; unmatched junction nucleotides: 12. The V gene's germline CDR1 is SGHTS and CDR2 YDEGEE. CDR3 length: 16 residues. CDR3: CASRWADRGFRETQYF. The CDR3 bases are TGTGCCAGCAGGTGGGCGGACAGGGGGTTCCGGGAGACCCAGTACTTC. Together with reference TRBV5-8 and TRBJ2-5, the CDR3 gives the full variable domain: EAGVTQSPTHLIKTRGQQATLRCSPISGHTSVYWYQQALGLGLQFLLWYDEGEERNRGNFPPRFSGRQFPNYSSELNVNALELEDSALYLCASRWADRGFRETQYFGPGTRLLVL.

Within the sample, this clone is medium-sized. This chain uses TRBV12-1 with TRBJ1-2. TRBV12-1 constitutes a pseudogene. This CDR3 is 15 amino acids long. The CDR3 DNA reads TGTGCCAGCAGCGCGGGCTGGGGGGATGACTATGGCTACACCTTC. As protein: CASSAGWGDDYGYTF.

V is TRBV29-1 and J is TRBJ2-7; D might be TRBD2 (5 bases). The V end was cut by 7 bases, the J end by 11 bases, with 15 bases between. Germline-derived CDR1 and CDR2 are SQVTM and ANQGSEA. The length of the CDR3 is 10 residues. For the CDR3, the DNA is TGCAGCGGAAGTCTGGCGGAGGAGTACTTC. Amino acid sequence: CSGSLAEEYF.

The chain carries TRBV27 and TRBJ1-6, with 7 bases matching TRBD1. Unmatched junction bases numbered 2, after V lost 4 bases and J lost 2 bases. The CDR3 contains 15 residues. The germline gives CDR1 MNHEY, CDR2 SMNVEV (reference sequence). This CDR3 is CASSSGTAYNSPLHF. In DNA form, the CDR3 reads TGTGCCAGCAGTTCTGGGACAGCCTATAATTCACCCCTCCACTTT.

This sequence joins TRBV28 and TRBJ2-3; 16 bases are shared with TRBD2. The CDR3 contains 18 residues. With 4 bases clipped from V and 1 base from J, the junction kept 5 bases outside the gene matches. Germline V gene data show CDR1 as MDHEN and CDR2 as SYDVKM. The chain's CDR3 is CASSYGTSGGAGTDTQYF. The DNA of the CDR3 is TGTGCCAGCAGTTACGGGACTAGCGGGGGGGCGGGCACAGATACGCAGTATTTT.

The rearrangement uses TRBV11-2 and TRBJ1-1; no clear D gene. The CDR3 is 15 amino acids. Trimming left V 3 bases short and J 4 bases short, with 15 bases between. From germline, CDR1 is SGHAT and CDR2 FQNNGV. The DNA for the CDR3 is TGTGCCAGCAGCTTGGATAGCGGTTTCGGCACTGAAGCTTTCTTT. Residues: CASSLDSGFGTEAFF.

The chain employs TRBV6-6 and TRBJ1-2, with TRBD1 identical over 7 bases. The length of the CDR3 is 14 residues. Germline values: CDR1 MNHNY, CDR2 SVGAGI (reference sequence). Trimming cost V 6 bases and J 0 bases; bases outside gene matches: 4. The CDR3 bases are TGTGCCAGCAGGGGGGGACAGACTAACTATGGCTACACCTTC. Translation: CASRGGQTNYGYTF.

The chain combines TRBV21-1 with TRBJ2-1; no check of the table's D call, TRBD2, against the DNA was made. TRBV21-1 is a pseudogene segment. This CDR3 is built from 18 residues. The CDR3 loop is CASLLAGLAGGLFNEQFF. CDR3 in DNA: TGTGCCAGCCTCCTTGCAGGACTAGCGGGGGGCCTTTTCAATGAGCAGTTCTTC.

Only a few counts were recorded for this clone. This chain joins TRBV6-5 and TRBJ1-2; weak D call: TRBD1 (6 bases). Trimming stripped 7 bases from V and 2 bases from J, with 17 bases between. CDR1 is MNHEY and CDR2 is SVGAGI in the germline V gene. The CDR3 consists of 15 residues. The CDR3 sequence is CASIGGAGVNYGYTF. CDR3 in DNA: TGTGCCAGCATTGGGGGTGCAGGGGTGAACTATGGCTACACCTTC.